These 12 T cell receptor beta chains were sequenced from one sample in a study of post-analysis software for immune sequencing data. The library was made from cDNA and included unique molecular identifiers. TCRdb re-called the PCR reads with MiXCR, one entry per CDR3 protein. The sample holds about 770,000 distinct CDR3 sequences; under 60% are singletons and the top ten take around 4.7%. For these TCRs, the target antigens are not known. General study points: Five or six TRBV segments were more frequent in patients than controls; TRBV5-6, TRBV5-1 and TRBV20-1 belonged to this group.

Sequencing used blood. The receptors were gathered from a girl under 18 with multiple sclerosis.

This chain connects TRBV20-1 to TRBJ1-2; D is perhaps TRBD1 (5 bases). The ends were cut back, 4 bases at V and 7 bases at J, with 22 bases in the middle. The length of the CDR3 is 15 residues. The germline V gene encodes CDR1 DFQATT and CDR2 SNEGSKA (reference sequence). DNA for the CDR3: TGCAGTGCTATCTCGACAGCCCTCAACCGGGGTGGCTACACCTTC. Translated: CSAISTALNRGGYTF.

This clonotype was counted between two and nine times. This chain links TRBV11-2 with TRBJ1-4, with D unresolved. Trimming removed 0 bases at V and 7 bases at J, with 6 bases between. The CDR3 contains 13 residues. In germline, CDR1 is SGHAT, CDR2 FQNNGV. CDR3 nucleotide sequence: TGTGCCAGCAGCTTAGAGGTGTCTGAAAAACTGTTTTTT. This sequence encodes CASSLEVSEKLFF.

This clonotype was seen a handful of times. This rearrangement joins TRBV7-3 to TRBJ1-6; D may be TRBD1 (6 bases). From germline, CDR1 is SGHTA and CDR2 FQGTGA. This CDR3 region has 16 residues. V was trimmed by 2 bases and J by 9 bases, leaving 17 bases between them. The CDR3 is CASSLASRTVGSPLHF. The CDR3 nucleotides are TGTGCCAGCAGCTTAGCCTCCCGGACAGTTGGTTCACCCCTCCACTTT.

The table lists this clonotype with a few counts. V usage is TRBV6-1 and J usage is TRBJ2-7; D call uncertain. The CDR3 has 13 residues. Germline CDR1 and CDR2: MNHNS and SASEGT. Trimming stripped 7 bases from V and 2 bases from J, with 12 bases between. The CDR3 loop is CASKVPNAYEQYF. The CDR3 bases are TGTGCCAGCAAAGTCCCCAACGCCTACGAGCAGTACTTC.

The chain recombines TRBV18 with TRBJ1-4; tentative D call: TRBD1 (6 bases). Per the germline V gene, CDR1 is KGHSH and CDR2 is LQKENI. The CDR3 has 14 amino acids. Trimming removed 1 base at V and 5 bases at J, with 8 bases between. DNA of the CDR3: TGTGCCAGCTCACCACGGGGGCACAATGAAAAACTGTTTTTT. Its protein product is CASSPRGHNEKLFF.

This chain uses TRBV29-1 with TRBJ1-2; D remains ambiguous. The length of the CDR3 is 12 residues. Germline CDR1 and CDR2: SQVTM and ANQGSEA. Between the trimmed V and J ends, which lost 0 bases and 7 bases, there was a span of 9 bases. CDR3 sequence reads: CSVEEGWSGYTF. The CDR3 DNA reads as TGCAGCGTTGAAGAGGGCTGGTCTGGCTACACCTTC. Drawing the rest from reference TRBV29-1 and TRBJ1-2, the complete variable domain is SAVISQKPSRDICQRGTSLTIQCQVDSQVTMMFWYRQQPGQSLTLIATANQGSEATYESGFVIDKFPISRPNLTFSTLTVSNMSPEDSSIYLCSVEEGWSGYTFGSGTRLTVV.

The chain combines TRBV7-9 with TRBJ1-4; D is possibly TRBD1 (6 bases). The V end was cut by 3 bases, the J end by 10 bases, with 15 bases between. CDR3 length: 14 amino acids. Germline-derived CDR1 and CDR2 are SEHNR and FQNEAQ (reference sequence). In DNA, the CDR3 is TGTGCCAGCAGCTTGGGCCCCGGGGGCGGAAAACTGTTTTTT. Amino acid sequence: CASSLGPGGGKLFF. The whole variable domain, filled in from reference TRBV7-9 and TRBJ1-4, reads DTGVSQNPRHKITKRGQNVTFRCDPISEHNRLYWYRQTLGQGPEFLTYFQNEAQLEKSRLLSDRFSAERPKGSFSTLEIQRTEQGDSAMYLCASSLGPGGGKLFFGSGTQLSVL.

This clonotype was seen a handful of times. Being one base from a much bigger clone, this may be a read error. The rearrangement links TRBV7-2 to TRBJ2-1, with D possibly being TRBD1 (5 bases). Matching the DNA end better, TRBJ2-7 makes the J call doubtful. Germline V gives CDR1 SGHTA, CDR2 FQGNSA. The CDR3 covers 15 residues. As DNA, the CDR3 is TGTGCCAGCAGCTCGCCAGAGGACAACTACAATGAGCAGTACTTC. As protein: CASSSPEDNYNEQYF.

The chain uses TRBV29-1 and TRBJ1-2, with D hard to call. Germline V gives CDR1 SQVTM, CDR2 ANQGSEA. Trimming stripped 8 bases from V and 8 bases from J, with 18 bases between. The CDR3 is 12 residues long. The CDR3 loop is CSQNPDARGYTF. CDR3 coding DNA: TGCAGCCAAAACCCAGACGCGAGGGGCTACACCTTC.

For the CDR3, the DNA is TGTGCCAGCACCATTCCGGACAGGGACGGCTACACCTTC. It codes for CASTIPDRDGYTF. The rearrangement links TRBV28 to TRBJ1-2, with 8 bases that match TRBD1. The CDR3 is 13 amino acids. The trim removed 7 bases at V and 8 bases at J, leaving 9 bases unmatched. Germline values: CDR1 MDHEN, CDR2 SYDVKM.

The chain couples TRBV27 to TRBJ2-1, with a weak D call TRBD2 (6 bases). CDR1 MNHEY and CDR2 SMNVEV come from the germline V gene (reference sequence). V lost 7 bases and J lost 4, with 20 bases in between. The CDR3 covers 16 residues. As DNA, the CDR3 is TGTGCCAGCACTTCCGGGGCGGGAAGTCCTTACAATGAGCAGTTCTTC. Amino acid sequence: CASTSGAGSPYNEQFF.

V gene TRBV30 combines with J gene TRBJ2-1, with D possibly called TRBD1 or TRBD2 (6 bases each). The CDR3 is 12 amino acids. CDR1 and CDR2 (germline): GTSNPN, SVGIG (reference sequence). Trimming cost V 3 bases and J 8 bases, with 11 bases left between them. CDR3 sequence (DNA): TGTGCCTGGAGGAGGGGGGTCCATGAGCAGTTCTTC. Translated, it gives CAWRRGVHEQFF.